This TCR beta chain was captured by sequencing in a study of metastatic and nonmetastatic thyroid tumors. Turning to the study itself: The authors compared repertoires across blood and tumor or nodule tissue from malignant and benign thyroid patients. General study results and limits: Malignant thyroid tumors reportedly had TCR beta diversity that was significantly higher than in benign nodules, in blood and tumor.

Each patient came to thyroid surgery without any prior treatment (of any kind). Per the germline V gene, CDR1 is MDHEN and CDR2 is SYDVKM. CDR3 length equals 16 residues. V gave up 0 bases and J gave up 1 base; unmatched junction bases: 1. TCRdb re-analyzed the PCR reads through MiXCR. This repertoire shows roughly 34,000 clones, about 33% found once; its top ten account for about 15%. This clone was seen only a few times. Its antigen remains unknown. This TCR derives from a female donor with papillary thyroid cancer or a benign thyroid nodule (not recorded which). Some clones in this sample may be carry-over from other donors' samples. The V and J genes are TRBV28 and TRBJ2-1, with 9 bases fitting TRBD1. Sequenced sample: tumor tissue. The DNA of the CDR3 is TGTGCCAGCAGTTTATGGGGACAGGGATCCTACAATGAGCAGTTCTTC. This gives the protein CASSLWGQGSYNEQFF.